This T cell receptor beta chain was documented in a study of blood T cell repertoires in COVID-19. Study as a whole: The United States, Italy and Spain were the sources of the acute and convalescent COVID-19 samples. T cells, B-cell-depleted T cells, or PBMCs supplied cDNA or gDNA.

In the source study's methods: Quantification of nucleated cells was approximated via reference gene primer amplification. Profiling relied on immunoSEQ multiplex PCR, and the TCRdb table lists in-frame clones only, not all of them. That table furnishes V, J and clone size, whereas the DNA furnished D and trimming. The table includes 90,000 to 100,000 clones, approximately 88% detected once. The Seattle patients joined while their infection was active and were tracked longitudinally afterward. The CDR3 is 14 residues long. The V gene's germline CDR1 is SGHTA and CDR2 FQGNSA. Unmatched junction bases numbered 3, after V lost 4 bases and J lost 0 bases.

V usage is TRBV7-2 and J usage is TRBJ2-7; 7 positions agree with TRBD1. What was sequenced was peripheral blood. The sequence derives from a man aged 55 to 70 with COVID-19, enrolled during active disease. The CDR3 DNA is TGTGCCAGCAGCTCGGGGACAGCCTCCTACGAGCAGTACTTC. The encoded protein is CASSSGTASYEQYF.